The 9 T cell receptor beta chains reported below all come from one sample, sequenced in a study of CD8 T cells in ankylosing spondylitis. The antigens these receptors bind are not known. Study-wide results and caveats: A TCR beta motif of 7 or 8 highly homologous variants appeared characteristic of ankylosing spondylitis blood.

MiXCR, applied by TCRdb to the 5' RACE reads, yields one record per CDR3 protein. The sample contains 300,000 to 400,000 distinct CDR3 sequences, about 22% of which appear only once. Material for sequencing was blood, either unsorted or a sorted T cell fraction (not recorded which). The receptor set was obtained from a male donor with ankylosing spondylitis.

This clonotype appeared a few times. The CDR3 here is CASRPDLKYNEQFF. The CDR3 DNA follows: TGTGCCAGCCGACCTGACCTGAAATACAATGAGCAGTTCTTC. The chain carries TRBV28 and TRBJ2-1; D is unresolved. The V gene lost 8 bases and the J gene lost 4 bases, with 15 bases spanning the gap. Per the germline V gene, CDR1 is MDHEN and CDR2 is SYDVKM. The CDR3 is 14 residues long.

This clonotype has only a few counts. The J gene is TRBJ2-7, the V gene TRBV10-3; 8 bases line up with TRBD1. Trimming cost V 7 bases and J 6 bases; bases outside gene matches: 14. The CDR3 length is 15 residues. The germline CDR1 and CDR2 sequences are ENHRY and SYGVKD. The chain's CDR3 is CAITTGQGRFGEQYF. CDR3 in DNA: TGTGCCATCACTACAGGACAGGGCAGGTTTGGCGAGCAGTACTTC.

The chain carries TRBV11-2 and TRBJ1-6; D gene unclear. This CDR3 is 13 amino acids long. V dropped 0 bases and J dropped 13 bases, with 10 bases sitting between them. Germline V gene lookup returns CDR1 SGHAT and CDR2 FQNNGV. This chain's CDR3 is CASSLDQVGPLHF. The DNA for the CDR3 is TGTGCCAGCAGCTTAGATCAGGTCGGTCCCCTCCACTTT.

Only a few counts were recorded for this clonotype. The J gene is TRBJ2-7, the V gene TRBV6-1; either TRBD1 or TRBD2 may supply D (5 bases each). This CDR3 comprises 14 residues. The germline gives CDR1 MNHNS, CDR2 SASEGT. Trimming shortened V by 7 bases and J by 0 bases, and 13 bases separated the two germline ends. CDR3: CASTRDRSSYEQYF. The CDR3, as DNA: TGTGCCAGCACTAGGGACCGCTCCTCCTACGAGCAGTACTTC.

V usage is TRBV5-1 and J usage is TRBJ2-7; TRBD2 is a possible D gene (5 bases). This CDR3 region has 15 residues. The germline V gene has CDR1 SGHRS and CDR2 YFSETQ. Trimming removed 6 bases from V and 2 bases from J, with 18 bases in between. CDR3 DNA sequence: TGCGCCAGCAATAAAGCCCTCGGGGATACCTACGAGCAGTACTTC. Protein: CASNKALGDTYEQYF.

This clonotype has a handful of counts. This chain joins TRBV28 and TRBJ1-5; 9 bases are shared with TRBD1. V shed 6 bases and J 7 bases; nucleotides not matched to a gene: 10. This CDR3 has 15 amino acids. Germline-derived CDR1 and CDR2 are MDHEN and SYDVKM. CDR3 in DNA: TGTGCCAGCAGCCCACCTCCCGGGACAGGGCAGCCCCAGCATTTT. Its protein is CASSPPPGTGQPQHF.

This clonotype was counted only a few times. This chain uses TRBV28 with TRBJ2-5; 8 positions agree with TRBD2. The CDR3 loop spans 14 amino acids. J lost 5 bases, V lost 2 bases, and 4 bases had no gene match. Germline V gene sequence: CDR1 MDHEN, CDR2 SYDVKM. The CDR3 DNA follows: TGTGCCAGCAGTTTAAAGCGGGAGTCCGAGACCCAGTACTTC. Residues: CASSLKRESETQYF.

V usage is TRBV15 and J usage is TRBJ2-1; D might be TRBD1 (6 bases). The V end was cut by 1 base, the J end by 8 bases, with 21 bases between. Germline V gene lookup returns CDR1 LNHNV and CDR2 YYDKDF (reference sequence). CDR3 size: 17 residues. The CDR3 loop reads CATSRAQGNRIIHEQFF. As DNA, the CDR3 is TGTGCCACCAGCAGAGCCCAGGGGAATAGAATCATCCATGAGCAGTTCTTC.

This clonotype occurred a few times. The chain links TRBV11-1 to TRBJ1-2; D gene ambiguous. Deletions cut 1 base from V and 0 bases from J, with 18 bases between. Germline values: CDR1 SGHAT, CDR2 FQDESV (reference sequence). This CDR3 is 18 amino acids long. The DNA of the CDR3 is TGTGCCAGCAGCTTAGTTCTCGGTACCGCGTTTTCTAACTATGGCTACACCTTC. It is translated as CASSLVLGTAFSNYGYTF.